This T cell receptor beta chain was observed in a study of cytomegalovirus exposure and HLA in healthy donors. Findings and limits, study-wide: It emerged from a later analysis that several of the most significant clusters appeared to be linked to common viral pathogens. Earlier findings revealed that most TCR beta V segments proved productive either about 90% or about 30% of the time. Highest at DRB1 and lowest at HLA-C, TCR association rates differed among HLA loci in a later analysis.

Comment on this clone: Its antigen is unknown.

The PCR made use of 60 Vbeta and 13 Jbeta primers. Here immunoSEQ multiplex PCR was the method, and the copy in TCRdb shows in-frame clones only, minus some. Here the sample spans under 70,000 clones, approximately 84% being singletons. Germline CDR1 SGHRS, CDR2 YFSETQ. V gave up 4 bases and J gave up 10 bases, with 21 bases separating them. This CDR3 contains 16 residues. Sequences were obtained from PBMCs. The TCR was taken from a man aged 50 to 59 in good health and CMV-seronegative. This chain joins TRBV5-1 and TRBJ1-6; a possible D gene is TRBD1 (5 bases). The CDR3 spells CASSALDGGVGSPLHF. As DNA, the CDR3 is TGCGCCAGCAGCGCCCTTGACGGGGGGGTCGGATCACCCCTCCACTTT. Using reference TRBV5-1 and TRBJ1-6 for the parts outside the CDR3, the full variable domain is KAGVTQTPRYLIKTRGQQVTLSCSPISGHRSVSWYQQTPGQGLQFLFEYFSETQRNKGNFPGRFSGRQFSNSRSEMNVSTLELGDSALYLCASSALDGGVGSPLHFGNGTRLTVT.